The 29 T cell receptor beta chains given below trace back to one sample, sequenced in a study of shared clonotypes between healthy human individuals (dated by TCRdb to 2018 to 2020). The receptor library was made with the immunoSEQ multiplex PCR assay. TCRdb's version of the immuneACCESS table is confined to in-frame rearrangements and falls short of the full clone set. An unresolved V gene accounts for under half of the shortfall where checked; the remainder is of unknown origin. This sample lists 550,000 to 800,000 clones; less than 95% were detected once. In total, the top ten clones hold 34% of the sample. Source material: memory CD8+ T cells from PBMCs. Explained via the paper, the cell subset or site label denotes: CD45RO+ cells pooled with CCR7-negative TemRA cells. Every receptor here comes from a man aged 18-30 years in good health. Some clones in this sample may be carry-over from other donors' samples.

The V call is TRBV4-3, the J call TRBJ1-1; D uncertain. This CDR3 has 14 amino acids. The V gene's germline CDR1 is LGHNA and CDR2 YSLEER. V dropped 0 bases and J dropped 1 base, with 6 bases sitting between them. The CDR3 reads CASSQDKANTEAFF. DNA for the CDR3: TGCGCCAGCAGCCAAGATAAGGCGAACACTGAAGCTTTCTTT.

This clone was found once. V gene TRBV14 combines with J gene TRBJ2-1; weak D call: TRBD1 (5 bases). This CDR3 region has 15 residues. With 4 bases removed from V and 2 bases from J, the gap between germline ends came to 12 bases. Germline-derived CDR1 and CDR2 are SGHDN and FVKESK. CDR3 nucleotides: TGTGCCAGCAGCCCGCGACAGACCCCCTACAATGAGCAGTTCTTC. Its translation is CASSPRQTPYNEQFF.

The chain combines TRBV4-1 with TRBJ2-7, with a tentative D call TRBD1 (6 bases). The CDR3 has 13 residues. Trimming left V 4 bases short and J 2 bases short, with 9 bases between. Germline V gene data show CDR1 as MGHRA and CDR2 as YSYEKL. CDR3 residues: CASSPRTAYEQYF. The CDR3 DNA reads TGCGCCAGCAGCCCGCGGACAGCCTACGAGCAGTACTTC.

The chain recombines TRBV20-1 with TRBJ1-1; D gene unclear. From germline, CDR1 is DFQATT and CDR2 SNEGSKA (reference sequence). The CDR3 contains 11 residues. V gave up 4 bases and J gave up 5 bases, with 8 bases separating them. The CDR3 loop is CSAIAGTEAFF. The CDR3 DNA is TGCAGTGCTATAGCGGGGACTGAAGCTTTCTTT.

The chain combines TRBV25-1 with TRBJ2-1; the D gene is possibly TRBD1 (6 bases). The germline V gene encodes CDR1 MGHDK and CDR2 SYGVNS. CDR3 size: 13 residues. V was cut by 9 bases and J by 6 bases, with 15 bases left in between. The CDR3 here is CASSGDPVNEQFF. For the CDR3, the DNA is TGTGCCAGTTCAGGGGACCCGGTCAATGAGCAGTTCTTC.

The genes are TRBV2 and TRBJ2-7; 10 nucleotides line up with TRBD2. The V and J ends lost 2 bases and 0 bases, in that order; junction bases with no gene match: 1. The CDR3 runs to 15 residues. The germline V gene has CDR1 SNHLY and CDR2 FYNNEI. Here the CDR3 DNA reads TGTGCCAGCAGTGAAAGCGGGGGGGCCTCCTACGAGCAGTACTTC. It is translated as CASSESGGASYEQYF.

The chain joins TRBV9 to TRBJ2-1; either TRBD1 or TRBD2 may fit D (5 bases each). In germline, CDR1 is SGDLS, CDR2 YYNGEE. V was cut by 3 bases and J by 10 bases, with 14 bases left in between. This CDR3 is 13 amino acids long. The CDR3 coding sequence is TGTGCCAGCAGCGCCGGGGACCCCCGGGAGCAGTTCTTC. This codes for CASSAGDPREQFF.

The rearrangement links TRBV27 to TRBJ2-5; D remains ambiguous. The CDR3 contains 13 residues. In germline, CDR1 is MNHEY, CDR2 SMNVEV (reference sequence). V lost 5 bases, J lost 0 bases, and 7 bases lay in between. CDR3 residues: CASSPEYQETQYF. The CDR3 bases are TGTGCCAGCAGTCCTGAGTACCAAGAGACCCAGTACTTC.

The chain combines TRBV15 with TRBJ2-7; the match to TRBD2 covers 10 bases. Germline assignment: CDR1 LNHNV and CDR2 YYDKDF (reference sequence). The CDR3 covers 14 residues. V lost 2 bases and J lost 4; bases outside the gene matches: 2. The CDR3 DNA sequence: TGTGCCACCAGCAGACTAGCGGGAGATTACGAGCAGTACTTC. Encoded protein: CATSRLAGDYEQYF.

The V gene is TRBV27, the J gene TRBJ1-2; 8 bases map to TRBD1. CDR1 MNHEY and CDR2 SMNVEV come from the germline V gene (reference sequence). V trimming: 5 bases; J trimming: 8 bases; junction bases outside the gene matches: 10. The CDR3 covers 14 residues. The CDR3 spells CASSPRTGHYGYTF. CDR3 DNA: TGTGCCAGCAGTCCCCGGACAGGGCATTACGGCTACACCTTC.

The chain employs TRBV28 and TRBJ1-2; D gene unclear. This CDR3 is 14 amino acids long. Germline V gene lookup returns CDR1 MDHEN and CDR2 SYDVKM. V shed 6 bases and J shed 8 bases, with 19 bases lying between them. CDR3 in amino acids: CASSSDQPGRGYTF. CDR3 in DNA: TGTGCCAGCAGCTCTGATCAGCCCGGGAGAGGCTACACCTTC.

The chain carries TRBV6-6 and TRBJ1-4; unclear D gene. V was cut by 5 bases and J by 0 bases, with 13 bases left in between. Looked up from germline, CDR1 is MNHNY and CDR2 is SVGAGI (reference sequence). This CDR3 spans 16 amino acids. CDR3 loop: CASSTDRAATNEKLFF. The CDR3 DNA is TGTGCCAGCAGTACCGATAGGGCTGCAACTAATGAAAAACTGTTTTTT.

This chain connects TRBV7-9 to TRBJ2-5, with unresolved D. Trimming pared 6 bases from V and 0 bases from J, leaving 8 bases between. The CDR3 covers 13 residues. The germline V gene encodes CDR1 SEHNR and CDR2 FQNEAQ (reference sequence). DNA for the CDR3: TGTGCCAGCAGACGTCCGTACCAAGAGACCCAGTACTTC. Its translation: CASRRPYQETQYF.

The V gene is TRBV27, the J gene TRBJ2-4; D might be TRBD1 or TRBD2, each matching 7 bases. V dropped 4 bases and J dropped 5 bases, with 18 bases sitting between them. The CDR3 is made up of 16 amino acids. The germline CDR1 and CDR2 sequences are MNHEY and SMNVEV (reference sequence). Here the CDR3 DNA reads TGTGCCAGCAGTTCTACAGGGGAGGGGGCCCAAAACATTCAGTACTTC. It translates to CASSSTGEGAQNIQYF.

CDR3 region: CASSQRPEGELFF. CDR3 DNA sequence: TGTGCCAGCAGCCAAAGGCCCGAGGGGGAGCTGTTTTTT. The gene calls are TRBV4-2 and TRBJ2-2; the D is unclear. Germline V gives CDR1 LGHNA, CDR2 YNFKEQ. This CDR3 has 13 amino acids. Trimming took off 2 bases at V and 8 bases at J, with 9 bases between the two ends.

The genes are TRBV15 and TRBJ1-1; D possibly corresponds to TRBD1 (5 bases). Trimming left V 5 bases short and J 5 bases short, with 18 bases between. The germline V gene encodes CDR1 LNHNV and CDR2 YYDKDF (reference sequence). The CDR3 sequence is 15 residues long. The CDR3 DNA sequence: TGTGCCACCAGCCCTAGGGGAGGGGCGCGTACTGAAGCTTTCTTT. Its translation is CATSPRGGARTEAFF.

The chain recombines TRBV7-9 with TRBJ2-2; the D gene could be TRBD1 or TRBD2 (6 bases each). CDR1 is SEHNR and CDR2 is FQNEAQ in the germline V gene (reference sequence). This CDR3 is 15 amino acids long. The V end lost 4 bases, the J end lost 4 bases, and 13 bases lay between the germline ends. The chain's CDR3 is CASSWGAGSTGELFF. In DNA, the CDR3 is TGTGCCAGCAGCTGGGGGGCAGGGAGCACCGGGGAGCTGTTTTTT.

This rearrangement joins TRBV7-9 to TRBJ2-2, with 15 bases lining up with TRBD2. Germline CDR1 and CDR2: SEHNR and FQNEAQ (reference sequence). This CDR3 spans 18 amino acids. V trimming: 6 bases; J trimming: 1 base; junction bases outside the gene matches: 6. CDR3 in DNA: TGTGCCAGCAGACCGGGACTAGCGGGAGGAGGGAACACCGGGGAGCTGTTTTTT. Translated: CASRPGLAGGGNTGELFF.

This rearrangement joins TRBV6-5 to TRBJ2-3, with a weak D call TRBD2 (6 bases). Looked up from germline, CDR1 is MNHEY and CDR2 is SVGAGI. Between the trimmed V and J ends, which lost 5 bases and 3 bases, there was a span of 12 bases. CDR3 length: 14 amino acids. CDR3 sequence: CASSDNRETDTQYF. For the CDR3, the DNA is TGTGCCAGCAGTGACAACCGGGAGACAGATACGCAGTATTTT.

This clone was counted between two and nine times. The sample contains more than one DNA sequence encoding this CDR3. The chain links TRBV19 to TRBJ2-1, with D possibly matching TRBD2 (5 bases). Germline assignment: CDR1 LNHDA and CDR2 SQIVND (reference sequence). Deletions cut 3 bases from V and 1 base from J, with 10 bases between. The CDR3 length is 15 residues. The CDR3 here is CASSMSGSSYNEQFF. CDR3 coding DNA: TGTGCCAGTAGTATGTCGGGGAGTTCCTACAATGAGCAGTTCTTC.

This clone has only one observation. This chain's CDR3 is CASRLSRDTGELFF. The CDR3 nucleotides are TGTGCCAGCAGACTAAGCAGGGACACCGGGGAGCTGTTTTTT. The rearrangement joins TRBV27 to TRBJ2-2; D is perhaps TRBD1 (5 bases). Looked up from germline, CDR1 is MNHEY and CDR2 is SMNVEV (reference sequence). The CDR3 sequence is 14 residues long. The ends were cut back, 6 bases at V and 3 bases at J, with 11 bases in the middle.

This chain uses TRBV27 with TRBJ2-7; 7 bases are a match to TRBD1. J gave up 3 bases and V 3 bases, and 11 bases lay outside the gene matches. The CDR3 is made up of 16 amino acids. Germline values: CDR1 MNHEY, CDR2 SMNVEV (reference sequence). The CDR3 protein is CASSLRSGTVSYEQYF. CDR3 in DNA: TGTGCCAGCAGTTTGAGATCCGGGACAGTTAGCTACGAGCAGTACTTC.

The chain joins TRBV4-3 to TRBJ2-1; TRBD1 aligns across 7 bases. This CDR3 is 16 amino acids long. With 0 bases clipped from V and 5 bases from J, the junction kept 7 bases outside the gene matches. Germline CDR1 and CDR2: LGHNA and YSLEER. The CDR3 region is CASSQDIGTVNNEQFF. The CDR3 DNA is TGCGCCAGCAGCCAAGATATTGGGACAGTCAACAATGAGCAGTTCTTC.

The CDR3, as DNA: TGTGCCAGCAGCTTGCTCGGGAACACTGAAGCTTTCTTT. Encoded protein: CASSLLGNTEAFF. The gene calls are TRBV5-6 and TRBJ1-1; D gene uncertain. The CDR3 totals 13 residues. The V gene lost 1 base and the J gene lost 1 base, with 5 bases spanning the gap. Germline CDR1 is SGHDT and CDR2 is YYEEEE.

The chain joins TRBV27 to TRBJ2-7, with D unresolved. Deletions cut 0 bases from V and 2 bases from J, with 11 bases between. Germline CDR1 reads MNHEY; CDR2 reads SMNVEV (reference sequence). This CDR3 contains 15 residues. DNA of the CDR3: TGTGCCAGCAGTTTATCGGCCCACGGACCCTACGAGCAGTACTTC. Residues: CASSLSAHGPYEQYF.

This sequence joins TRBV27 and TRBJ2-7, with 9 nucleotides matching TRBD2. Germline V gives CDR1 MNHEY, CDR2 SMNVEV (reference sequence). The V and J ends lost 6 bases and 2 bases, in that order; junction bases with no gene match: 8. The CDR3 loop spans 15 amino acids. The CDR3 reads CASSSRLAETYEQYF. The DNA for the CDR3 is TGTGCCAGCAGCTCCAGACTAGCGGAGACCTACGAGCAGTACTTC.

V and J are TRBV27 and TRBJ2-5; no reliable D call. The V end was cut by 4 bases, the J end by 5 bases, with 17 bases between. CDR3 length: 15 amino acids. Germline V CDR1 and CDR2: MNHEY, SMNVEV (reference sequence). DNA of the CDR3: TGTGCCAGCAGTTCCTTGACCCATAGGTTGGAGACCCAGTACTTC. Translating it yields CASSSLTHRLETQYF.

The CDR3: CASSQFVVAEETQYF. CDR3 bases: TGCGCCAGCAGCCAATTTGTGGTAGCGGAAGAGACCCAGTACTTC. The chain has TRBV4-1 and TRBJ2-5, with D maybe TRBD2 (6 bases). V was trimmed by 2 bases and J by 3 bases, leaving 13 bases between them. CDR3 length: 15 amino acids. Germline lookup yields CDR1 MGHRA and CDR2 YSYEKL.

The V and J genes are TRBV28 and TRBJ2-7; D ambiguous. The CDR3 is 14 amino acids. V shed 7 bases and J shed 2 bases, with 15 bases lying between them. The germline V gene has CDR1 MDHEN and CDR2 SYDVKM. CDR3 sequence (DNA): TGTGCCAGCATAAGAGAGGCAGGTCCCTACGAGCAGTACTTC. Its translation is CASIREAGPYEQYF.